This T cell receptor (beta chain) was sequenced in a study of tumor-infiltrating lymphocytes in primary liver carcinoma. Unsorted bulk tissue (roughly 19-30 mg) underwent RNA and DNA co-extraction. Every patient in the cohort had a primary liver carcinoma. That carcinoma was treated by surgical resection. The template, roughly 0.45 ug total RNA, yielded TCR beta cDNA made with a constant-region primer. ARM-PCR, slightly modified, supplied the TCR beta libraries through three nested multiplex PCR rounds. Running around 9 cycles apiece, the first two PCR rounds relied on TRBV1-TRBV30 forward primers together with a C-beta reverse primer. TCRdb reanalysed the multiplex PCR reads using MiXCR and keeps one entry per CDR3 protein. The top ten hold 25% to 35% of the sample, which has more than 60,000 distinct CDR3 sequences, 60% to 75% seen once. Germline CDR1 is MNHNS and CDR2 is SASEGT. Trimming removed 4 bases from V and 2 bases from J, with 0 bases in between. This CDR3 contains 11 residues.

The receptor's source is a man aged 40-49 years with primary liver carcinoma and hepatitis B virus infection. The chain employs TRBV6-1 and TRBJ2-4; no clear D gene. Sequenced sample: liver tumor tissue from sampling region 4. Sample subset: tumor region T4, right-lateral pole. This chain's CDR3 is CASSAKNIQYF. The DNA of the CDR3 is TGTGCCAGCAGTGCCAAAAACATTCAGTACTTC.